This T cell receptor beta chain was sequenced for a study of cytomegalovirus exposure and HLA in healthy donors. This clone was counted once. The repertoire was sequenced with immunoSEQ multiplex PCR; TCRdb's copy has only in-frame clones and lacks some. The sample has about 160,000 clones; under 90% are singletons. Per germline, CDR1 SEHNR and CDR2 FQNEAQ (reference sequence). This CDR3 comprises 15 residues. Deletions cut 1 base from V and 9 bases from J, with 19 bases between. The gene calls are TRBV7-9 and TRBJ2-7; D possibly corresponds to TRBD1 (5 bases). The sample was PBMCs. The source of this sequence is a man younger than 35 in good health and CMV-seropositive. CDR3 nucleotide sequence: TGTGCCAGCAGCTTAGGTGCCGTGTCGGCCAGGGTGCAGTACTTC. It yields the protein CASSLGAVSARVQYF.